A single sample is the source of the 30 T cell receptor beta chains below, sequenced in a study of post-analysis software for immune sequencing data. General study findings and limits: Among roughly five TRBV segments more frequent in patients than controls were TRBV5-6, TRBV5-1 and TRBV20-1.

Carried by the TCR beta cDNA libraries were unique molecular identifiers. TCRdb fed the PCR reads into MiXCR, producing one record per CDR3 protein. The data show around 770,000 distinct CDR3 sequences, about 45% seen once. These TCRs are of unknown antigen specificity. Sequencing was performed on blood. Receptors originate from a girl between 5 and 17 years old with multiple sclerosis.

This clonotype was seen a handful of times. The chain employs TRBV7-2 and TRBJ2-7; D might be TRBD2 (6 bases). The CDR3 contains 15 residues. The V gene lost 5 bases and the J gene lost 3 bases, with 17 bases spanning the gap. Per the germline V gene, CDR1 is SGHTA and CDR2 is FQGNSA. CDR3 in amino acids: CASSRGLILNYEQYF. CDR3 coding DNA: TGTGCCAGCAGCCGAGGACTAATTCTCAACTACGAGCAGTACTTC.

This clonotype was recorded a few times. This chain uses TRBV6-5 with TRBJ1-1, with TRBD1 matching over 7 bases. The trim removed 6 bases at V and 4 bases at J, leaving 8 bases unmatched. The CDR3 extends over 14 amino acids. Germline lookup yields CDR1 MNHEY and CDR2 SVGAGI. The CDR3 loop reads CASSRRAGGTEAFF. For the CDR3, the DNA is TGTGCCAGCAGCCGGAGGGCAGGGGGCACTGAAGCTTTCTTT.

This clonotype appeared a few times. The CDR3, as DNA: TGTGCCAGCAGTTTTAAGGTCGGTGTTGCTAGCGGATACAATGAGCAGTTCTTC. Amino acid sequence: CASSFKVGVASGYNEQFF. The chain employs TRBV12-3 or TRBV12-4 and TRBJ2-1, with 7 bases that match TRBD2. The CDR3 contains 18 residues. V dropped 3 bases and J dropped 4; count of bases not matched to a gene: 15.

The rearrangement uses TRBV5-1 and TRBJ2-3; no firm D call. Trimming removed 3 bases from V and 3 bases from J, with 11 bases in between. Germline CDR1 reads SGHRS; CDR2 reads YFSETQ. CDR3 length: 14 amino acids. In DNA form, the CDR3 reads TGCGCCAGCAGCTCGGTGATCCAGACAGATACGCAGTATTTT. It is translated as CASSSVIQTDTQYF.

J is TRBJ2-7 and V is TRBV3-1; D not resolved. With 7 bases removed from V and 2 bases from J, the gap between germline ends came to 9 bases. CDR3 size: 12 residues. The germline gives CDR1 LGHDT, CDR2 YNNKEL (reference sequence). The CDR3 protein is CASNHSTYEQYF. CDR3 nucleotide sequence: TGTGCCAGCAACCACAGCACCTACGAGCAGTACTTC.

The chain has TRBV12-3 or TRBV12-4 and TRBJ1-2; tentatively, D is TRBD1 (6 bases). CDR3 length equals 11 residues. Deletions cut 8 bases from V and 8 bases from J, with 12 bases between. The CDR3 DNA follows: TGTGCCAGCTCGGAGGGGGAGGGCTACACCTTC. This sequence encodes CASSEGEGYTF.

This chain connects TRBV24-1 to TRBJ2-5; D unclear. The V and J ends lost 4 bases and 4 bases respectively, with 6 bases between them. Germline assignment: CDR1 KGHDR and CDR2 SFDVKD. The CDR3 extends over 12 amino acids. As DNA, the CDR3 is TGTGCCACCAGTGACTCGATAGAGACCCAGTACTTC. Protein product: CATSDSIETQYF.

In its sample, this clonotype was seen a few times. The CDR3 DNA reads as TGTGCCACCGCCGGAACAGGGCCCAATCTGAGCTATGGCTACACCTTC. Translation gives CATAGTGPNLSYGYTF. This sequence joins TRBV15 and TRBJ1-2; possible D gene TRBD1, 6 bases. Trimming took off 8 bases at V and 4 bases at J, with 23 bases between the two ends. Germline CDR1 and CDR2: LNHNV and YYDKDF (reference sequence). CDR3 size: 16 residues.

The V call is TRBV12-3 or TRBV12-4, the J call TRBJ1-1, with no clear D. CDR3 length: 14 amino acids. V lost 4 bases and J 4 bases, leaving 13 bases between the germline ends. The CDR3 loop reads CASSWYEGGTEAFF. The DNA of the CDR3 is TGTGCCAGCAGTTGGTATGAGGGTGGCACTGAAGCTTTCTTT.

This clonotype was observed a few times. The chain employs TRBV9 and TRBJ1-2; a weak D match, TRBD1 (5 bases). This CDR3 comprises 16 residues. V was shortened by 4 bases and J by 5 bases, with 21 bases between the two germline ends. Germline values: CDR1 SGDLS, CDR2 YYNGEE. The CDR3 DNA sequence: TGTGCCAGCAGCCGATTTGAAATTCTCAGGGCATATGGCTACACCTTC. Translating it yields CASSRFEILRAYGYTF.

V and J are TRBV20-1 and TRBJ1-5; no firm D call. The germline V gene has CDR1 DFQATT and CDR2 SNEGSKA (reference sequence). This CDR3 is 15 amino acids long. The ends were cut back, 6 bases at V and 2 bases at J, with 17 bases in the middle. This chain's CDR3 is CSALNQAPGNQPQHF. The CDR3 coding sequence is TGCAGTGCCCTAAACCAGGCCCCAGGCAATCAGCCCCAGCATTTT.

The CDR3 nucleotides read TGTGCCAGCAGTTCCAGGGGGACAGGGGCGGTGGTCTACAATGAGCAGTACTTC. Protein sequence: CASSSRGTGAVVYNEQYF. The rearrangement links TRBV6-5 to TRBJ2-1, with 10 bases identical to TRBD1. The closer fit of TRBJ2-7 to the DNA end suggests the J call may be wrong. The germline CDR1 and CDR2 sequences are MNHEY and SVGAGI. This CDR3 contains 18 residues.

The genes are TRBV7-3 and TRBJ2-5, with D maybe TRBD1 (5 bases). Trimming cost V 5 bases and J 5 bases, with 18 bases left between them. The CDR3 extends over 15 amino acids. Germline V gene lookup returns CDR1 SGHTA and CDR2 FQGTGA. In DNA form, the CDR3 reads TGTGCCAGCAGCCAGGGCGTGAACGTTGGGGAGACCCAGTACTTC. It specifies CASSQGVNVGETQYF.

This clonotype was found a few times. This chain connects TRBV20-1 to TRBJ1-1; D is undetermined. V lost 8 bases and J 1 base, leaving 14 bases between the germline ends. From germline, CDR1 is DFQATT and CDR2 SNEGSKA (reference sequence). The CDR3 is 13 residues long. For the CDR3, the DNA is TGCAGTTCTCTTGTATGGGCGAACACTGAAGCTTTCTTT. This codes for CSSLVWANTEAFF.

A few counts support this clonotype. J is TRBJ1-2 and V is TRBV27; a possible D gene is TRBD1 (6 bases). CDR1 and CDR2 (germline): MNHEY, SMNVEV (reference sequence). The CDR3 has 16 amino acids. V lost 7 bases and J 7 bases, leaving 25 bases between the germline ends. CDR3 region: CASNLAGTTSPSGYTF. The CDR3 nucleotides read TGTGCCAGCAATCTCGCGGGGACAACATCACCCAGTGGCTACACCTTC.

This clonotype was seen a single time. This chain joins TRBV20-1 and TRBJ2-5; D gene uncertain. The ends were cut back, 2 bases at V and 0 bases at J, with 16 bases in the middle. This CDR3 is built from 16 residues. Germline V gene sequence: CDR1 DFQATT, CDR2 SNEGSKA (reference sequence). The DNA of the CDR3 is TGCAGTGCTAGAAACCCGAGGTTGGGTGACCAAGAGACCCAGTACTTC. Its protein is CSARNPRLGDQETQYF.

The chain recombines TRBV28 with TRBJ2-1; D unclear. The J call is doubtful: the DNA matches TRBJ2-7 better. Germline V gives CDR1 MDHEN, CDR2 SYDVKM. The CDR3 loop spans 14 amino acids. The CDR3 protein is CASRSMGGGYEQYF. CDR3 coding DNA: TGTGCCAGCAGGTCCATGGGCGGTGGCTACGAGCAGTACTTC.

This chain uses TRBV25-1 with TRBJ2-5, with D unresolved. In germline, CDR1 is MGHDK, CDR2 SYGVNS. Trimming shortened V by 4 bases and J by 0 bases, and 12 bases separated the two germline ends. The CDR3 sequence is 15 residues long. The CDR3 protein is CASSGLGTNQETQYF. DNA of the CDR3: TGTGCCAGCAGTGGTTTGGGTACGAACCAAGAGACCCAGTACTTC.

The chain has TRBV4-2 and TRBJ1-4; 7 nucleotides line up with TRBD1. Germline loops: CDR1 LGHNA, CDR2 YNFKEQ. The V and J ends lost 3 bases and 6 bases, in that order; junction bases with no gene match: 7. The CDR3 is 15 residues long. This CDR3 is CASSHPGQQDEKLFF. CDR3 in DNA: TGTGCCAGCAGCCACCCGGGACAGCAAGATGAAAAACTGTTTTTT.

This clonotype was counted a few times. This chain links TRBV6-1 with TRBJ2-7; TRBD2 matches 12 bases. Germline CDR1 reads MNHNS; CDR2 reads SASEGT. V trimming: 5 bases; J trimming: 0 bases; junction bases outside the gene matches: 14. There are 19 residues in the CDR3. The CDR3 coding sequence is TGTGCCAGCAGTAAGGGAGCCGGACTAGCGGGGCGGAACTCCTACGAGCAGTACTTC. Amino acid sequence: CASSKGAGLAGRNSYEQYF.

This chain uses TRBV19 with TRBJ1-2, with a possible D match to TRBD1 (6 bases). Germline CDR1 reads LNHDA; CDR2 reads SQIVND (reference sequence). The CDR3 is 13 residues long. Deletions cut 4 bases from V and 3 bases from J, with 9 bases between. The CDR3 sequence: CASSTGQYYGYTF. Here the CDR3 DNA reads TGTGCCAGTAGTACTGGACAGTACTATGGCTACACCTTC.

A note on this clonotype: A read error may be the cause here, since a much bigger clone is one base away. The chain is built from TRBV9 and TRBJ2-7, with D tentatively TRBD2 (7 bases). The CDR3 contains 16 residues. CDR1 is SGDLS, CDR2 YYNGEE, per germline. V was pared by 0 bases and J by 2 bases, with 15 bases between. As DNA, the CDR3 is TGTGCCAGCAGCGTAGGAGGGGGGGTCCTGACCTACGAGCAGTACTTC. Its protein product is CASSVGGGVLTYEQYF.

In this sample, this clonotype turned up a few times. This rearrangement joins TRBV7-2 to TRBJ2-5, with D maybe TRBD2 (5 bases). With 5 bases removed from V and 0 bases from J, the gap between germline ends came to 13 bases. The CDR3 consists of 15 residues. The germline V gene encodes CDR1 SGHTA and CDR2 FQGNSA. DNA of the CDR3: TGTGCCAGCAGCGACGATGGGCGGGACCAAGAGACCCAGTACTTC. Encoded protein: CASSDDGRDQETQYF.

V and J are TRBV7-2 and TRBJ1-5; the D gene is possibly TRBD1 (6 bases). Germline V gene data show CDR1 as SGHTA and CDR2 as FQGNSA. This CDR3 region has 14 residues. The V end was cut by 5 bases, the J end by 10 bases, with 18 bases between. CDR3 sequence: CASSPRTALGPQHF. As DNA, the CDR3 is TGTGCCAGCAGCCCAAGGACAGCCCTTGGACCCCAGCATTTT.

CDR3 coding DNA: TGCAGCGTTGAGTCGACAGCCACAGATACGCAGTATTTT. It codes for CSVESTATDTQYF. The chain employs TRBV29-1 and TRBJ2-3, with a possible D match to TRBD1 (5 bases). The CDR3 is made up of 13 amino acids. V was cut by 3 bases and J by 2 bases, with 9 bases left in between. Per germline, CDR1 SQVTM and CDR2 ANQGSEA.

The V and J genes are TRBV5-1 and TRBJ2-1; D may correspond to TRBD1 or TRBD2 (5 bases each). This CDR3 has 14 residues. Germline CDR1 is SGHRS and CDR2 is YFSETQ. Trimming stripped 1 base from V and 15 bases from J, with 20 bases between. CDR3 sequence reads: CASSLTAGDERAFF. CDR3 DNA: TGCGCCAGCAGCTTGACCGCTGGGGACGAGAGGGCGTTCTTC.

This clonotype turned up a few times. The chain couples TRBV9 to TRBJ2-6; D is uncertain. The germline V gene encodes CDR1 SGDLS and CDR2 YYNGEE. The CDR3 is 15 residues long. Trimming stripped 0 bases from V and 0 bases from J, with 4 bases between. The CDR3 sequence is CASSVEISGANVLTF. As DNA, the CDR3 is TGTGCCAGCAGCGTAGAAATCTCTGGGGCCAACGTCCTGACTTTC.

This chain joins TRBV7-9 and TRBJ2-4; TRBD1 matches at 12 bases. Unmatched junction bases numbered 5, after V lost 5 bases and J lost 0 bases. CDR1 SEHNR and CDR2 FQNEAQ come from the germline V gene (reference sequence). The CDR3 contains 17 residues. CDR3 sequence reads: CASSAPGQGAAKNIQYF. In nucleotides, the CDR3 is TGTGCCAGCAGCGCCCCGGGACAGGGGGCAGCCAAAAACATTCAGTACTTC. The full variable domain, with the rest looked up from reference TRBV7-9 and TRBJ2-4, is DTGVSQNPRHKITKRGQNVTFRCDPISEHNRLYWYRQTLGQGPEFLTYFQNEAQLEKSRLLSDRFSAERPKGSFSTLEIQRTEQGDSAMYLCASSAPGQGAAKNIQYFGAGTRLSVL.

A single count supports this clonotype. The chain employs TRBV20-1 and TRBJ2-7; D is undetermined. The CDR3 sequence is 13 residues long. The germline CDR1 and CDR2 sequences are DFQATT and SNEGSKA (reference sequence). V lost 3 bases to trimming and J lost 5 bases, with 14 bases between them. CDR3 residues: CSARELVNHEQYF. The CDR3 region has the DNA TGCAGTGCTAGGGAGCTAGTTAACCACGAGCAGTACTTC.

This clonotype was counted once. J is TRBJ2-5 and V is TRBV12-3 or TRBV12-4, with 7 bases fitting TRBD2. This CDR3 has 15 amino acids. J was trimmed by 11 bases and V by 5 bases; bases with no gene match: 17. CDR3 sequence (DNA): TGTGCCAGCAGTCCCCTTCCGGGCGGGAGCAATGAGCAGTACTTC. Protein product: CASSPLPGGSNEQYF.